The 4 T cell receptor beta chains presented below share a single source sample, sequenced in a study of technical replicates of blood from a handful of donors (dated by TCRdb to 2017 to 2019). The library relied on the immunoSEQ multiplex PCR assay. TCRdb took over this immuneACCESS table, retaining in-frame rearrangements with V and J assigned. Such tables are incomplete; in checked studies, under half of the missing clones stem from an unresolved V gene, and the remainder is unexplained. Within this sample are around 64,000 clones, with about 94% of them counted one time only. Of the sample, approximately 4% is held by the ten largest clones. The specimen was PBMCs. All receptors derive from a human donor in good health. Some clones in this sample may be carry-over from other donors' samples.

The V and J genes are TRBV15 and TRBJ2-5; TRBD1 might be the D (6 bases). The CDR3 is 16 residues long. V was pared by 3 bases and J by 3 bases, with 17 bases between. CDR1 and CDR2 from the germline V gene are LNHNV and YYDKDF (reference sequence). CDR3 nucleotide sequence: TGTGCCACCAGCAGCCCCAGGGGTCTCAGGAAAGAGACCCAGTACTTC. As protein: CATSSPRGLRKETQYF.

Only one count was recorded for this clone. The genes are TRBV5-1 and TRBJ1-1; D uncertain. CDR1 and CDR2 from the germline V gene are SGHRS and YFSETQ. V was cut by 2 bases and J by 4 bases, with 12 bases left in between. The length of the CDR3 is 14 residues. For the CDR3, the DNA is TGCGCCAGCAGCTTTGGAGGAGCAGTCACTGAAGCTTTCTTT. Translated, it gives CASSFGGAVTEAFF. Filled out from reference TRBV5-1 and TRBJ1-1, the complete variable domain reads KAGVTQTPRYLIKTRGQQVTLSCSPISGHRSVSWYQQTPGQGLQFLFEYFSETQRNKGNFPGRFSGRQFSNSRSEMNVSTLELGDSALYLCASSFGGAVTEAFFGQGTRLTVV.

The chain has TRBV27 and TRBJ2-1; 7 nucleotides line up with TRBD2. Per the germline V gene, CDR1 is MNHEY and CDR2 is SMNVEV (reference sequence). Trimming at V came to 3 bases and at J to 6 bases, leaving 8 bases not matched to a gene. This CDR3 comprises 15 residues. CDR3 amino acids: CASSFLAGALNEQFF. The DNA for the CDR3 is TGTGCCAGCAGTTTCTTGGCGGGAGCCCTCAATGAGCAGTTCTTC.

CDR3 sequence (DNA): TGTGCCAGCAGTCCTGGACAGGCCAATGAGCAGTTCTTC. Amino acids: CASSPGQANEQFF. This chain connects TRBV28 to TRBJ2-1; 7 positions agree with TRBD1. This CDR3 contains 13 residues. Germline loops: CDR1 MDHEN, CDR2 SYDVKM. V shed 5 bases, J shed 6 bases, and the junction held 4 bases outside the gene matches.